These 21 T cell receptor beta chains were all obtained from the same sample, sequenced in a study of beta chain features in type 1 diabetes. General study points: All four CD4+ subsets of Type 1 diabetes patients contained TCRB CDR3s that were moderately but significantly shorter.

All of the isolated RNA was reverse transcribed, so expressed TCRB transcripts were sequenced. Sequencing used immunoSEQ multiplex PCR; TCRdb keeps in-frame clones, though not all of them. The sample has about 41,000 clones, approximately 61% seen once. No antigen has been identified for these receptors. Sample: Tregs from blood. These receptors all come from a man aged 25 to 45 with type 1 diabetes. Some clones in this sample may be carry-over from other donors' samples.

This sequence joins TRBV18 and TRBJ2-4; 9 nucleotides agree with TRBD1. CDR3 length: 13 amino acids. Germline assignment: CDR1 KGHSH and CDR2 LQKENI. Trimming at V came to 8 bases and at J to 5 bases, leaving 4 bases not matched to a gene. CDR3 loop: CASARDRENIQYF. DNA of the CDR3: TGTGCCAGCGCCCGGGACAGGGAAAACATTCAGTACTTC.

The J gene is TRBJ2-3, the V gene TRBV10-3, with TRBD1 matching over 7 bases. The germline V gene has CDR1 ENHRY and CDR2 SYGVKD. J was trimmed by 4 bases and V by 4 bases; bases with no gene match: 2. This CDR3 has 13 residues. CDR3 sequence (DNA): TGTGCCATCAGTGGACAGGGAGCAGATACGCAGTATTTT. Residues: CAISGQGADTQYF.

The rearrangement uses TRBV18 and TRBJ1-6, with D perhaps matching TRBD1 (5 bases). The germline gives CDR1 KGHSH, CDR2 LQKENI. The CDR3 contains 17 residues. Trimming left V 4 bases short and J 6 bases short, with 19 bases between. CDR3 nucleotide sequence: TGTGCCAGCTCACTCTCCGCCCCGACAGCGTTTAATTCACCCCTCCACTTT. It encodes CASSLSAPTAFNSPLHF.

The CDR3 loop is CASSPGGQAYNEQFF. In DNA form, the CDR3 reads TGTGCCAGCTCCCCTGGAGGGCAAGCCTACAATGAGCAGTTCTTC. The genes are TRBV18 and TRBJ2-1, with a weak D call TRBD2 (6 bases). There are 15 residues in the CDR3. Germline V gene lookup returns CDR1 KGHSH and CDR2 LQKENI. The ends were cut back, 6 bases at V and 2 bases at J, with 14 bases in the middle.

The rearrangement joins TRBV7-9 to TRBJ1-2, with 9 bases fitting TRBD1. This CDR3 contains 13 residues. The trim removed 7 bases at V and 7 bases at J, leaving 7 bases unmatched. The V gene's germline CDR1 is SEHNR and CDR2 FQNEAQ (reference sequence). The CDR3 is CASNWGTGSGYTF. In nucleotides, the CDR3 is TGTGCCAGCAATTGGGGGACAGGGAGTGGCTACACCTTC.

The chain has TRBV29-1 and TRBJ1-2; TRBD1 matches at 8 bases. CDR3 length: 13 amino acids. Germline lookup yields CDR1 SQVTM and CDR2 ANQGSEA. The V segment lost 7 bases and the J segment 2 bases; nucleotides outside the gene matches: 6. CDR3 coding DNA: TGCAGCGGTGGGGACAGGATAAACTATGGCTACACCTTC. Translating gives CSGGDRINYGYTF.

The chain has TRBV5-1 and TRBJ2-5, with D possibly matching TRBD1 (6 bases). The CDR3 runs 15 residues. V was shortened by 4 bases and J by 4 bases, with 17 bases between the two germline ends. In germline, CDR1 is SGHRS, CDR2 YFSETQ. CDR3 sequence (DNA): TGCGCCAGCAGCCTGCTGGGGACATATCGAGAGACCCAGTACTTC. It encodes CASSLLGTYRETQYF.

The V call is TRBV5-1, the J call TRBJ2-1; 9 bases agree with TRBD2. From germline, CDR1 is SGHRS and CDR2 YFSETQ. J gave up 6 bases and V 4 bases, and 5 bases lay outside the gene matches. This CDR3 has 14 residues. The CDR3 nucleotides read TGCGCCAGCAGCCCCCTAGCGGGGTCCAATGAGCAGTTCTTC. Amino acids: CASSPLAGSNEQFF.

The chain employs TRBV7-2 and TRBJ1-1; TRBD1 might be the D (5 bases). V lost 2 bases to trimming and J lost 3 bases, with 10 bases between them. Germline V lookup: CDR1 SGHTA, CDR2 FQGNSA. The CDR3 has 14 residues. The CDR3 region is CASSLLTVDTEAFF. The CDR3 bases are TGTGCCAGCAGCTTATTGACAGTGGACACTGAAGCTTTCTTT.

The table lists this clone with a count of one. The rearrangement links TRBV27 to TRBJ2-5; 8 positions agree with TRBD2. The J call is in doubt because the DNA end fits TRBJ2-7 better. CDR3 length equals 13 residues. The germline V gene encodes CDR1 MNHEY and CDR2 SMNVEV (reference sequence). CDR3 DNA sequence: TGTGCCAGCAGTCCGAGACTAGCGACCGAGCAGTACTTC. This gives the protein CASSPRLATEQYF.

V and J are TRBV20-1 and TRBJ2-7; D gene unclear. Germline V gives CDR1 DFQATT, CDR2 SNEGSKA (reference sequence). V shed 4 bases and J shed 3 bases, with 7 bases lying between them. This CDR3 has 11 residues. CDR3 coding DNA: TGCAGTGCTACAGATAACTACGAGCAGTACTTC. Translating it yields CSATDNYEQYF.

V is TRBV2 and J is TRBJ1-5; D is unclear. Germline CDR1 is SNHLY and CDR2 is FYNNEI. This CDR3 region has 13 residues. Trimming left V 8 bases short and J 5 bases short, with 13 bases between. The CDR3 reads CASAKRRDQPQHF. In DNA form, the CDR3 reads TGTGCCAGCGCGAAAAGGAGGGATCAGCCCCAGCATTTT.

The chain joins TRBV7-8 to TRBJ2-1, with TRBD1 matching over 8 bases. This CDR3 has 16 amino acids. CDR1 and CDR2 (germline): SGHVS, FQNEAQ. The V segment lost 1 base and the J segment 0 bases; nucleotides outside the gene matches: 2. CDR3 sequence (DNA): TGTGCCAGCAGCTTAGGGACAGGGCTCTCCTACAATGAGCAGTTCTTC. Amino acid sequence: CASSLGTGLSYNEQFF.

This chain uses TRBV29-1 with TRBJ2-3; tentative D call: TRBD1 (5 bases). This CDR3 contains 12 residues. Germline assignment: CDR1 SQVTM and CDR2 ANQGSEA. With 5 bases removed from V and 6 bases from J, the gap between germline ends came to 12 bases. CDR3 bases: TGCAGCGTTAACCCAGGGTCTGATACGCAGTATTTT. This gives the protein CSVNPGSDTQYF.

This chain's CDR3 is CASSILASQETQYF. In DNA, the CDR3 is TGTGCCAGCAGCATCCTAGCGTCGCAAGAGACCCAGTACTTC. This chain links TRBV11-2 with TRBJ2-5, with D possibly being TRBD2 (6 bases). V was cut by 5 bases and J by 2 bases, with 12 bases left in between. Germline V gives CDR1 SGHAT, CDR2 FQNNGV. This CDR3 region has 14 residues.

The chain carries TRBV29-1 and TRBJ2-3; TRBD1 is a possible D gene (6 bases). Germline V CDR1 and CDR2: SQVTM, ANQGSEA. The CDR3 spans 13 residues. V was shortened by 5 bases and J by 5 bases, with 14 bases between the two germline ends. The CDR3 is CSVQQGQGDTQYF. CDR3 DNA: TGCAGCGTTCAGCAGGGGCAGGGAGATACGCAGTATTTT.

V and J are TRBV11-1 and TRBJ1-2; D is unresolved. Germline V gene data show CDR1 as SGHAT and CDR2 as FQDESV (reference sequence). This CDR3 has 14 residues. V lost 7 bases and J lost 3, with 15 bases in between. This chain's CDR3 is CASKDSGEDYGYTF. The DNA for the CDR3 is TGTGCCAGCAAGGACTCCGGAGAAGACTATGGCTACACCTTC.

V gene TRBV2 combines with J gene TRBJ2-6; weak D call: TRBD2 (5 bases). This CDR3 has 14 amino acids. Trimming removed 11 bases from V and 4 bases from J, with 15 bases in between. Germline V lookup: CDR1 SNHLY, CDR2 FYNNEI. The CDR3 here is CASNADWGANVLTF. The CDR3, as DNA: TGTGCCTCAAACGCGGACTGGGGGGCCAACGTCCTGACTTTC.

The chain combines TRBV6-5 with TRBJ1-6; no definite D call. Germline loops: CDR1 MNHEY, CDR2 SVGAGI. The V end was cut by 3 bases, the J end by 9 bases, with 9 bases between. The CDR3 sequence is 13 residues long. CDR3 protein: CASSYAAISPLHF. In nucleotides, the CDR3 is TGTGCCAGCAGTTATGCGGCAATTTCACCCCTCCACTTT.

This clone was seen more than once but under ten times. The chain carries TRBV18 and TRBJ2-1; D possibly corresponds to TRBD1 (7 bases). CDR1 is KGHSH, CDR2 LQKENI, per germline. The CDR3 contains 13 residues. The ends were cut back, 6 bases at V and 5 bases at J, with 11 bases in the middle. CDR3 region: CASSRDRNNEQFF. For the CDR3, the DNA is TGTGCCAGCTCGCGGGACAGAAACAATGAGCAGTTCTTC.

This clone was observed a handful of times. The CDR3 region is CASSARDTDNEQFF. CDR3 nucleotide sequence: TGTGCCAGTAGTGCCCGGGACACAGACAATGAGCAGTTCTTC. The rearrangement links TRBV19 to TRBJ2-1, with TRBD1 as a possible D gene (6 bases). Germline V gene lookup returns CDR1 LNHDA and CDR2 SQIVND (reference sequence). The CDR3 extends over 14 amino acids. V lost 5 bases and J 5 bases, leaving 13 bases between the germline ends. Complete variable domain (other parts from reference TRBV19 and TRBJ2-1): DGGITQSPKYLFRKEGQNVTLSCEQNLNHDAMYWYRQDPGQGLRLIYYSQIVNDFQKGDIAEGYSVSREKKESFPLTVTSAQKNPTAFYLCASSARDTDNEQFFGPGTRLTVL.